What follows describes a single T cell receptor (beta chain). Other DNA sequences from this sample encode an identical CDR3 as well. This sample was taken from a study of blood T cell repertoires in COVID-19. The overall study: Whether acute or convalescent, the COVID-19 samples came from the United States, Italy and Spain. The analysed material was cDNA or gDNA that came from T cells, B-cell-depleted T cells, or PBMCs.

Study processing details: Researchers report that nucleated cell counts were estimated from reference gene primer amplification. The data were produced by immunoSEQ multiplex PCR, yet TCRdb's version contains in-frame clones alone and is incomplete. That table supplies the V and J calls and clone size; D and trimming were determined from the DNA. Found here are about 200,000 clones, around nine tenths of them singletons; the top ten hold under 2%. The sequenced material came from peripheral blood. This TCR was recovered from a man between 18 and 29 years old with active or convalescent COVID-19.

In nucleotides, the CDR3 is TGTGCCAGCAGTTATGGGGCGGACTATGGCTACACCTTC. It translates to CASSYGADYGYTF. The V gene is TRBV6-5, the J gene TRBJ1-2, with TRBD1 as a possible D gene (5 bases). The CDR3 has 13 residues. The germline V gene has CDR1 MNHEY and CDR2 SVGAGI. V lost 3 bases and J lost 3, with 8 bases in between.